The 2 T cell receptor beta chains given below trace back to one sample, sequenced in a study of response to subunit inactivated influenza vaccine. TCRdb reprocessed the RT-PCR reads with MiXCR, giving one entry per CDR3 protein. This sample yields about 570,000 distinct CDR3 sequences, of which about 10% are seen a single time; 9.5% to 12% belongs to the top ten. The same data also contributed to another study, on T cells expressing NK-cell markers. From that paper: The TCR beta cDNA came from 5'RACE template switching with UMIs.

The source material was PBMCs from blood, sampled on the day of vaccination. All receptors come from a man aged 50 or older who received an inactivated influenza vaccine.

Only a few counts were recorded for this clonotype. This rearrangement joins TRBV7-2 to TRBJ2-7, with D possibly being TRBD1 or TRBD2 (5 bases each). The CDR3 has 11 residues. Germline values: CDR1 SGHTA, CDR2 FQGNSA. The V and J ends lost 4 bases and 7 bases respectively, with 8 bases between them. The CDR3 bases are TGTGCCAGCAGCTGGGGGTGGGAGCAGTACTTC. Its translation: CASSWGWEQYF. Full variable domain (outside the CDR3, taken from reference TRBV7-2 and TRBJ2-7): GAGVSQSPSNKVTEKGKDVELRCDPISGHTALYWYRQSLGQGLEFLIYFQGNSAPDKSGLPSDRFSAERTGGSVSTLTIQRTQQEDSAVYLCASSWGWEQYFGPGTRLTVT.

Points on this clonotype: At one boundary the junction diverges from the germline segment, which might be a read error. The chain recombines TRBV6-5 with TRBJ1-1; D perhaps matches TRBD1 (6 bases). CDR3 size: 14 residues. Germline V gene lookup returns CDR1 MNHEY and CDR2 SVGAGI. The CDR3 sequence: CASSYGQQNTEVFF. CDR3 in DNA: TGTGCCAGCAGTTACGGACAGCAAAACACTGAAGTTTTCTTT.